This TCR beta chain is from a study of Ad26.COV2.S vaccination and SARS-CoV-2 variants. Study information: COV1001, an Ad26.COV2.S trial, supplied this vaccine-arm donor.

Study-level findings and limits: Vaccine and placebo groups showed comparable non-spike TCR breadth. The analyses of TCR breadth and depth may have understated the size of total T cell responses.

Sequencing was performed with immunoSEQ multiplex PCR; in TCRdb, only in-frame clones are kept and a portion is missing. The sample includes hundreds of thousands of clones, around 87% of them seen just once. The treatment is: about 20 received Ad26.COV2.S at low or high dose, single or two shots; about 5 received placebo; per-sample allocation not given. Sampling was done on day 63 after the first vaccine or placebo injection. Germline V CDR1 and CDR2: LNHNV, YYDKDF (reference sequence). This CDR3 has 13 amino acids. Trimming pared 0 bases from V and 9 bases from J, leaving 9 bases between. To note about this clone: Its antigen is unidentified.

Material: peripheral blood, obtained in a trial of Ad26.COV2.S vaccine versus placebo. The clonotype comes from a person between 18 and 65 years old who received the Ad26.COV2.S COVID-19 vaccine or a placebo. The J gene is TRBJ1-5, the V gene TRBV15, with D possibly TRBD1 on 6 matching bases. The CDR3 region is CATSRDTGLPQHF. Here the CDR3 DNA reads TGTGCCACCAGCAGAGATACAGGGCTGCCCCAGCATTTT.